The T cell receptor beta chain under discussion was sequenced for a study of blood T cell repertoires in COVID-19. Across the study: From the United States, Italy and Spain came samples of acute and convalescent COVID-19.

The CDR3 runs to 13 residues. V was clipped by 6 bases and J by 0 bases, with 8 bases between them. Methods used by the authors: Amplification with reference gene primers provided the estimates of nucleated cell counts. Clones were sequenced by immunoSEQ multiplex PCR, and TCRdb holds only the in-frame ones, with some missing. That table supplies the V and J calls and clone size; D and trimming were determined from the DNA. Counted here are 95,000 to 150,000 clones, around four fifths occurring once; the ten biggest clones make up roughly 5.5%. The rearrangement joins TRBV12-3 or TRBV12-4 to TRBJ1-1; no firm D call. The TCR comes from a man in his 60s with acute or convalescent COVID-19. Sample: peripheral blood. The CDR3 loop is CASSRGLNTEAFF. The CDR3 DNA reads as TGTGCCAGCAGCAGAGGGTTGAACACTGAAGCTTTCTTT.